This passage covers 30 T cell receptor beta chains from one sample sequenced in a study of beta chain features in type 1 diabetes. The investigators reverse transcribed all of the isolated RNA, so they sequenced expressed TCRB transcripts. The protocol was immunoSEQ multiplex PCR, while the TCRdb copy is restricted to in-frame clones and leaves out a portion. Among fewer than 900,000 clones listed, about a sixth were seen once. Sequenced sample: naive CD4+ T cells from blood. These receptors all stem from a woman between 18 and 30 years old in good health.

The DNA of the CDR3 is TGCGCCAGCAGCTTGCGGCAGGCAAATGAGCAGTTCTTC. Its protein is CASSLRQANEQFF. The chain combines TRBV5-1 with TRBJ2-1; D is uncertain. Germline assignment: CDR1 SGHRS and CDR2 YFSETQ. The CDR3 contains 13 residues. Trimming stripped 1 base from V and 7 bases from J, with 9 bases between.

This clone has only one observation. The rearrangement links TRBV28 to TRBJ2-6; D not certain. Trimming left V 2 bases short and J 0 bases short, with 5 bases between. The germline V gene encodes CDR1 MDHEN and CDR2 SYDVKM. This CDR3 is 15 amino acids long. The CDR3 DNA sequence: TGTGCCAGCAGTTTACAGAGCTCTGGGGCCAACGTCCTGACTTTC. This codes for CASSLQSSGANVLTF.

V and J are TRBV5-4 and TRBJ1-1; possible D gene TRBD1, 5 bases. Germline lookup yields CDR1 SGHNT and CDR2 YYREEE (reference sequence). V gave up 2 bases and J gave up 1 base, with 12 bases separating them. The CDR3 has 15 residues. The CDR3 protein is CASSFGGWPNTEAFF. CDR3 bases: TGTGCCAGCAGCTTCGGGGGGTGGCCGAACACTGAAGCTTTCTTT.

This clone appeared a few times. CDR3 loop: CASSTGTRGGESLFF. Written as DNA, the CDR3 is TGTGCCAGTAGTACGGGTACTAGGGGTGGAGAAAGTTTGTTCTTC. The chain recombines TRBV19 with TRBJ2-1, with D tentatively TRBD1 or TRBD2 (5 bases each). The germline gives CDR1 LNHDA, CDR2 SQIVND (reference sequence). There are 15 residues in the CDR3. Trimming took off 4 bases at V and 15 bases at J, with 25 bases between the two ends.

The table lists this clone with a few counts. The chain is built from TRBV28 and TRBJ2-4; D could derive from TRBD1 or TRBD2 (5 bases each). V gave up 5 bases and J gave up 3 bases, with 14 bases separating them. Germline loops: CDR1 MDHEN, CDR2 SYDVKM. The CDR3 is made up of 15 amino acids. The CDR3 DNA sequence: TGTGCCAGCAGTAGCGCCGGGGCGAACAAAAACATTCAGTACTTC. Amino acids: CASSSAGANKNIQYF.

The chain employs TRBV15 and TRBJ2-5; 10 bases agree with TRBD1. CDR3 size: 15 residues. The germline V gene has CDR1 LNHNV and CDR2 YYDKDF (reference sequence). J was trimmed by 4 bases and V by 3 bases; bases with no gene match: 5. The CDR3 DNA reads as TGTGCCACCAGCAGGGACGGACAGGGGGTAGAGACCCAGTACTTC. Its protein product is CATSRDGQGVETQYF.

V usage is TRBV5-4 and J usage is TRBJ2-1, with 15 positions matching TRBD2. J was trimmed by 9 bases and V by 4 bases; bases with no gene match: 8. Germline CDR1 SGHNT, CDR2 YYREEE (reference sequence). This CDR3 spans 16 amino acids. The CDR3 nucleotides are TGTGCCAGCAGCAAGGGACTAGCGGGAGGCGGTACTGAGCAGTTCTTC. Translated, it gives CASSKGLAGGGTEQFF.

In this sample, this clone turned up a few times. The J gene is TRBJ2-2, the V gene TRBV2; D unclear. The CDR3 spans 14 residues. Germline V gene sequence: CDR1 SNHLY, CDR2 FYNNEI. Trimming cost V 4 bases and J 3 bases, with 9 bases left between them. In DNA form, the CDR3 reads TGTGCCAGCAGTGGTTTTTTGGACACCGGGGAGCTGTTTTTT. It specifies CASSGFLDTGELFF.

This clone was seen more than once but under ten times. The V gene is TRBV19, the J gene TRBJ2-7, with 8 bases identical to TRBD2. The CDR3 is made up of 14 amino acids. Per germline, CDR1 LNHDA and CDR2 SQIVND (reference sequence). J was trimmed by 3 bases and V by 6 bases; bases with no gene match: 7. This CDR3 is CASSWGGRHYEQYF. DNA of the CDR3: TGTGCCAGTAGCTGGGGCGGGAGGCACTACGAGCAGTACTTC.

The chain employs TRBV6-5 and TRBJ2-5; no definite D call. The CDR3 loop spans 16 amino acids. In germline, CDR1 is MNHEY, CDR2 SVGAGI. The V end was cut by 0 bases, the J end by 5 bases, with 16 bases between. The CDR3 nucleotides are TGTGCCAGCAGTTACTCGATTACGGGCTCCGGGGAGACCCAGTACTTC. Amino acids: CASSYSITGSGETQYF.

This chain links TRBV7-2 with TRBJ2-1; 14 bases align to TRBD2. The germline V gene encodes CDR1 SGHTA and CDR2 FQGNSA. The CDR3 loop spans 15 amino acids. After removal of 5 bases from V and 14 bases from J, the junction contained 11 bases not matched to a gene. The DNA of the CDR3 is TGTGCCAGCAGCGAGGGACTAGCGGGAGTTGAGGTGAAGTTCTTC. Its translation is CASSEGLAGVEVKFF.

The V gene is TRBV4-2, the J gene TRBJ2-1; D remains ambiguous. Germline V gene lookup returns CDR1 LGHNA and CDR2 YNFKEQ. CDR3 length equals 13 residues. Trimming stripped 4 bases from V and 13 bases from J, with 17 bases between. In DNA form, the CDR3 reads TGTGCCAGCAGCCCGTTTGGGTCGACCCCCCAGTTCTTC. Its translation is CASSPFGSTPQFF.

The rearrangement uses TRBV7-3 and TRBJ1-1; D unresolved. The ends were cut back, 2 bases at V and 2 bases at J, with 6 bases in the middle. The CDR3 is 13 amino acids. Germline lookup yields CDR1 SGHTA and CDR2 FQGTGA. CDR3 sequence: CASSLSYNTEAFF. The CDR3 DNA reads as TGTGCCAGCAGCTTATCTTACAACACTGAAGCTTTCTTT.

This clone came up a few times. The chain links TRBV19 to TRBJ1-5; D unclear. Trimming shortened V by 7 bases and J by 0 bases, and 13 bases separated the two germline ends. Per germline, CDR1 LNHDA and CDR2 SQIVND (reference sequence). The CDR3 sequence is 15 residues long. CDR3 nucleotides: TGTGCCAGTACCCGCGGGCATGGTAGCAATCAGCCCCAGCATTTT. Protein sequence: CASTRGHGSNQPQHF.

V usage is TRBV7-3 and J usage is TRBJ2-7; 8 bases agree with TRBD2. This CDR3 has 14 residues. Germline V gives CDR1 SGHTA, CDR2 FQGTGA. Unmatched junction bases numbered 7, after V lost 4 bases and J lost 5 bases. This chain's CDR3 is CASSSGLAGHEQYF. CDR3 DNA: TGTGCCAGCAGCTCCGGACTAGCAGGCCACGAGCAGTACTTC. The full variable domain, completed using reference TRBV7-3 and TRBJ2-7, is GAGVSQTPSNKVTEKGKYVELRCDPISGHTALYWYRQSLGQGPEFLIYFQGTGAADDSGLPNDRFFAVRPEGSVSTLKIQRTERGDSAVYLCASSSGLAGHEQYFGPGTRLTVT.

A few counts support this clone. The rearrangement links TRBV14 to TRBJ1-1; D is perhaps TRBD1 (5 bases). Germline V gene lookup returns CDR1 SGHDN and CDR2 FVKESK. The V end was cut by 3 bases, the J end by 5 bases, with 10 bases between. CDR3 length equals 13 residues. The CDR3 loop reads CASSQVEGTEAFF. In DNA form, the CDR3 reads TGTGCCAGCAGCCAGGTAGAGGGGACTGAAGCTTTCTTT.

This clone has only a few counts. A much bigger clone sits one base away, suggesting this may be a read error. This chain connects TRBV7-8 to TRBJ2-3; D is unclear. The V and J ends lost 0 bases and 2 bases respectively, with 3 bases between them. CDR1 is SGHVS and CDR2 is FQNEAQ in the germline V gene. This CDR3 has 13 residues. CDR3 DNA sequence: TGTGCCAGCAGCTTAGCGGCCACAGATACGCAGTATTTT. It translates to CASSLAATDTQYF.

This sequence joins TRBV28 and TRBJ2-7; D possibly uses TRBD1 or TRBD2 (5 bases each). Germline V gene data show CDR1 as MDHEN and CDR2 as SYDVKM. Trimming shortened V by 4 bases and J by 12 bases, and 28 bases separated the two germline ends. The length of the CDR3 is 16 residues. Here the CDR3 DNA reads TGTGCCAGCAGTTACATCCCGCCTGGGGTGGGACGAGGGGTGTACTTC. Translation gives CASSYIPPGVGRGVYF.

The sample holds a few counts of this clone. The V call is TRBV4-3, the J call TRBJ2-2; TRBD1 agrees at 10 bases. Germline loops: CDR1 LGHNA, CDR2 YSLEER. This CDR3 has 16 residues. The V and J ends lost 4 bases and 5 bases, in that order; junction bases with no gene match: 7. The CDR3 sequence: CASSPAGTGVTGELFF. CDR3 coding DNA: TGCGCCAGCAGCCCAGCAGGGACAGGGGTTACCGGGGAGCTGTTTTTT.

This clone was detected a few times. CDR3 residues: CASSLTAGGNEQFF. CDR3 coding DNA: TGTGCCAGCAGCTTGACTGCGGGGGGAAATGAGCAGTTCTTC. The chain couples TRBV5-4 to TRBJ2-1, with 8 nucleotides matching TRBD2. This CDR3 contains 14 residues. The junction had 4 bases not matched to a gene; V was cut back by 1 base and J by 7 bases. Germline assignment: CDR1 SGHNT and CDR2 YYREEE (reference sequence).

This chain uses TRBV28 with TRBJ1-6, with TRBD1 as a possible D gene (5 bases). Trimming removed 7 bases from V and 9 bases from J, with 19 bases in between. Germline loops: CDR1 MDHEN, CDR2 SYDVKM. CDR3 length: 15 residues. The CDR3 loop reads CASTLQDGVVSPLHF. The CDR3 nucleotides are TGTGCCAGCACCCTACAGGACGGAGTCGTTTCACCCCTCCACTTT.

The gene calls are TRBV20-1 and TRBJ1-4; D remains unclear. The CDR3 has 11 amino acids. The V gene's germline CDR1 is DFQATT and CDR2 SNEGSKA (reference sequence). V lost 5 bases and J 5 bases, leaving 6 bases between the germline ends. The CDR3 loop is CSASGNEKLFF. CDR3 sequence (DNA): TGCAGTGCTTCTGGGAATGAAAAACTGTTTTTT.

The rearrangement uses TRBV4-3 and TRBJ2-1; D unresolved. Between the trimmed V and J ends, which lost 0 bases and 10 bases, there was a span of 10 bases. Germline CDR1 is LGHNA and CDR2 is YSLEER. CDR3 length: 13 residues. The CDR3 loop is CASSQDIPREQFF. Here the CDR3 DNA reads TGCGCCAGCAGCCAAGATATTCCTAGGGAGCAGTTCTTC.

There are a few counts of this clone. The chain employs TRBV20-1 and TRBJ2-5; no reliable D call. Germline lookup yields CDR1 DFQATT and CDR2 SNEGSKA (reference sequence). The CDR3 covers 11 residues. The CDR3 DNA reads TGCAAGGTAGCCTCACAAGAGACCCAGTACTTC. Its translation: CKVASQETQYF.

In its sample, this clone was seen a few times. The CDR3 region has the DNA TGCAGCGTTATGAGGGGTCTTGGGGCCAATGAGCAGTTCTTC. The encoded protein is CSVMRGLGANEQFF. This chain connects TRBV29-1 to TRBJ2-1; possibly TRBD1 or TRBD2 for D (5 bases each). CDR3 length: 14 amino acids. Germline assignment: CDR1 SQVTM and CDR2 ANQGSEA. The V end was cut by 5 bases, the J end by 6 bases, with 17 bases between.

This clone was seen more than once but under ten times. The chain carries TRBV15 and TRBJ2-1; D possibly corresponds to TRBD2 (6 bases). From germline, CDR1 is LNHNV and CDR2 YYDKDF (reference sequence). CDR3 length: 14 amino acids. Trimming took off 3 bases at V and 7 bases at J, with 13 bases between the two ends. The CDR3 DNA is TGTGCCACCAGCAGCTCGGGACTCCCTAATGAGCAGTTCTTC. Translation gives CATSSSGLPNEQFF.

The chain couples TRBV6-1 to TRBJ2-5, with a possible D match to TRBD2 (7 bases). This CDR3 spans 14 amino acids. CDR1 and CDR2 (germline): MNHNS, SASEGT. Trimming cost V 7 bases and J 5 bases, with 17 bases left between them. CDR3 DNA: TGTGCCAGCACCAGGACCAGGGGAGGGGAGACCCAGTACTTC. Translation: CASTRTRGGETQYF.

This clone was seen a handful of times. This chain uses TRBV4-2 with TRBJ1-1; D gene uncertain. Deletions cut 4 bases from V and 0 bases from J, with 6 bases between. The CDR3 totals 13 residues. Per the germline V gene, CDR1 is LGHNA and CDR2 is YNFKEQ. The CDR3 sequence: CASSPILNTEAFF. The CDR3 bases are TGTGCCAGCAGCCCCATTTTGAACACTGAAGCTTTCTTT.

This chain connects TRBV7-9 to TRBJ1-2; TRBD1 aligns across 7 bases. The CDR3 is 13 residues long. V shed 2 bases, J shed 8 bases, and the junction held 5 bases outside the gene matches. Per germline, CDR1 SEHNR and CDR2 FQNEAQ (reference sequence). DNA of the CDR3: TGTGCCAGCAGCTTAACCCTACAGGGGGGCTACACCTTC. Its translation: CASSLTLQGGYTF. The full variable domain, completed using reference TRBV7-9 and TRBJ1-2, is DTGVSQNPRHKITKRGQNVTFRCDPISEHNRLYWYRQTLGQGPEFLTYFQNEAQLEKSRLLSDRFSAERPKGSFSTLEIQRTEQGDSAMYLCASSLTLQGGYTFGSGTRLTVV.

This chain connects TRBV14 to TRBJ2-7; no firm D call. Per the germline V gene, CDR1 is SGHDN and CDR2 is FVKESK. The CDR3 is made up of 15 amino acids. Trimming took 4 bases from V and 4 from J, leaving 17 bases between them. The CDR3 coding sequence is TGTGCCAGCAGCCGAGAAACAAAGAGGCATTACGAGCAGTACTTC. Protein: CASSRETKRHYEQYF.